This entry concerns a single T cell receptor (beta chain). This same CDR3 is encoded by further DNA sequences in the sample. The data belong to a study of control samples from healthy donors and cancer patients. V dropped 1 base and J dropped 0 bases, with 7 bases sitting between them. The CDR3 has 15 amino acids. CDR1 is SGHTA and CDR2 is FQGNSA in the germline V gene. Generated by immunoSEQ multiplex PCR, the TCRdb table keeps only in-frame clones and is missing some. The profile shows under 200,000 clones, under 96% of them singletons. The TCR sequence derives from a woman between 25 and 40 years old in good health. The chain employs TRBV7-2 and TRBJ1-5; D is undetermined. Input material: blood. CDR3 sequence: CASSLEGGSNQPQHF. In DNA form, the CDR3 reads TGTGCCAGCAGCTTAGAAGGTGGTAGCAATCAGCCCCAGCATTTT.